The 6 T cell receptor beta chains below come from one sample, sequenced in a study of blood T cell repertoires in COVID-19. Sequencing was performed with immunoSEQ multiplex PCR; in TCRdb, only in-frame clones are kept and a portion is missing. This table holds about 83,000 clones, more than 90% found once. Sequencing was performed on peripheral blood. These receptors originate from a woman aged 80 or over with active or convalescent COVID-19.

The chain is built from TRBV11-1 and TRBJ2-1; D ambiguous. Germline V gene lookup returns CDR1 SGHAT and CDR2 FQDESV (reference sequence). This CDR3 spans 12 amino acids. Trimming left V 4 bases short and J 7 bases short, with 8 bases between. DNA for the CDR3: TGTGCCAGCAGCTCCTCGACTAATGAGCAGTTCTTC. Translated: CASSSSTNEQFF.

This clone was counted between two and nine times. J is TRBJ1-2 and V is TRBV20-1; D gene uncertain. CDR1 and CDR2 from the germline V gene are DFQATT and SNEGSKA (reference sequence). This CDR3 has 12 amino acids. V was clipped by 3 bases and J by 2 bases, with 7 bases between them. The CDR3 DNA is TGCAGTGCTAGTTCAGCGAACTATGGCTACACCTTC. Translating gives CSASSANYGYTF.

The gene calls are TRBV19 and TRBJ1-2; possibly TRBD1 for D (5 bases). Trimming took off 3 bases at V and 7 bases at J, with 18 bases between the two ends. Germline values: CDR1 LNHDA, CDR2 SQIVND (reference sequence). The CDR3 sequence is 15 residues long. CDR3 DNA sequence: TGTGCCAGTAGTATGGCCAGGGTTCCCTCCAGTGGCTACACCTTC. The encoded protein is CASSMARVPSSGYTF.

CDR3 loop: CASSLQLTTTDTQYF. CDR3 bases: TGCGCCAGCAGCCTCCAGCTGACTACCACAGATACGCAGTATTTT. The chain has TRBV4-1 and TRBJ2-3; possibly TRBD2 for D (5 bases). With 4 bases removed from V and 2 bases from J, the gap between germline ends came to 13 bases. There are 15 residues in the CDR3. Per the germline V gene, CDR1 is MGHRA and CDR2 is YSYEKL.

This clone was picked up one time. The chain recombines TRBV3-1 (or the pseudogene TRBV3-2) with TRBJ1-1, with D maybe TRBD1 (6 bases). This CDR3 is built from 14 residues. Germline assignment: CDR1 LGHDT and CDR2 YNNKEL (reference sequence). V lost 4 bases, J lost 7 bases, and 16 bases lay in between. CDR3 bases: TGTGCCAGCAGCCTTGCCAGGGGTGGGGTTGAAGCTTTCTTT. It codes for CASSLARGGVEAFF.

The CDR3 reads CASSPPNHGYTF. CDR3 sequence (DNA): TGTGCCAGCAGCCCCCCTAATCATGGCTACACCTTC. The chain employs TRBV5-4 and TRBJ1-2; unclear D gene. The V end was cut by 4 bases, the J end by 6 bases, with 10 bases between. The germline CDR1 and CDR2 sequences are SGHNT and YYREEE (reference sequence). The CDR3 covers 12 residues.